Listed here are 32 T cell receptor beta chains from one sample, sequenced in a study of blood T cell repertoires in COVID-19. Some clones are missing from TCRdb's copy, which holds only in-frame ones; the method was immunoSEQ multiplex PCR. Seen here are 200,000 to 250,000 clones, around nine tenths observed once, and the top ten hold approximately 10%. Sequencing was performed on PBMCs or T cells enriched from blood (not recorded which). These receptors were taken from a man in his thirties or forties who had recovered from COVID-19.

The J gene is TRBJ2-7, the V gene TRBV7-2, with D possibly being TRBD2 (5 bases). The CDR3 is 14 amino acids. Germline V gene sequence: CDR1 SGHTA, CDR2 FQGNSA. V was clipped by 3 bases and J by 1 base, with 10 bases between them. The CDR3 nucleotides read TGTGCCAGCAGCTTTGGAGGCTTATCCTACGAGCAGTACTTC. Translating it yields CASSFGGLSYEQYF.

This chain links TRBV5-6 with TRBJ2-2; 8 bases agree with TRBD2. This CDR3 has 17 amino acids. From germline, CDR1 is SGHDT and CDR2 YYEEEE. Trimming removed 2 bases from V and 4 bases from J; junction bases left unmatched: 10. CDR3 sequence: CASSFLGTSSGTGELFF. DNA for the CDR3: TGTGCCAGCAGCTTTTTGGGGACTAGTTCTGGCACCGGGGAGCTGTTTTTT.

This sequence joins TRBV1 and TRBJ2-2; the table names TRBD2, a call not compared with the DNA. TRBV1 is termed a pseudogene. This CDR3 region has 16 residues. CDR3 in DNA: TGCACCAGCAGCCAAGATAAGCGGGAGTACGGCGGGGAGCTGTTTTTT. This encodes CTSSQDKREYGGELFF.

CDR3 residues: CASSHGGTGRNTIYF. In nucleotides, the CDR3 is TGTGCCAGCAGCCATGGCGGGACAGGCCGAAACACCATATATTTT. The chain carries TRBV28 and TRBJ1-3; 8 bases align to TRBD1. Trimming took 6 bases from V and 5 from J; bases not matched to a gene: 9. This CDR3 spans 15 amino acids. Per germline, CDR1 MDHEN and CDR2 SYDVKM. Based on the CDR3 plus reference TRBV28 and TRBJ1-3, the full variable domain is DVKVTQSSRYLVKRTGEKVFLECVQDMDHENMFWYRQDPGLGLRLIYFSYDVKMKEKGDIPEGYSVSREKKERFSLILESASTNQTSMYLCASSHGGTGRNTIYFGEGSWLTVV.

To note about this clone: The sample holds other DNA sequences that translate to the same CDR3. The rearrangement links TRBV18 to TRBJ1-5; 9 nucleotides line up with TRBD1. CDR1 and CDR2 (germline): KGHSH, LQKENI. With 3 bases clipped from V and 3 bases from J, the junction kept 3 bases outside the gene matches. The CDR3 is 15 residues long. CDR3 residues: CASSPGTGNNQPQHF. The CDR3, as DNA: TGTGCCAGCTCACCCGGGACAGGGAACAATCAGCCCCAGCATTTT.

This clone was seen only once. The CDR3 sequence: CASARESDYGYTF. CDR3 sequence (DNA): TGTGCTAGTGCACGGGAATCCGACTATGGCTACACCTTC. The chain is built from TRBV12-5 and TRBJ1-2; D not certain. V lost 7 bases and J 3 bases, leaving 12 bases between the germline ends. Germline assignment: CDR1 LGHNT and CDR2 FRNRAP. This CDR3 has 13 amino acids.

CDR3 DNA sequence: TGTGCCAGCCAAACACCTCGACAGATCCTCTATGGCTACACCTTC. Its protein is CASQTPRQILYGYTF. This sequence joins TRBV28 and TRBJ1-2; TRBD1 is a possible D gene (5 bases). CDR3 length: 15 amino acids. In germline, CDR1 is MDHEN, CDR2 SYDVKM. Trimming shortened V by 8 bases and J by 4 bases, and 20 bases separated the two germline ends.

The CDR3 DNA is TGTGCTAGTGGTTTTGGCCAGGGGATAAATTCACCCCTCCACTTT. Protein sequence: CASGFGQGINSPLHF. The chain combines TRBV12-5 with TRBJ1-6; D is possibly TRBD1 (6 bases). The CDR3 consists of 15 residues. Germline CDR1 LGHNT, CDR2 FRNRAP. Trimming cost V 3 bases and J 7 bases, with 13 bases left between them.

The rearrangement links TRBV5-1 to TRBJ1-1; TRBD1 matches 8 bases. This CDR3 spans 16 amino acids. Trimming at V came to 0 bases and at J to 1 base, leaving 5 bases not matched to a gene. The germline gives CDR1 SGHRS, CDR2 YFSETQ. In DNA form, the CDR3 reads TGCGCCAGCAGCTTGGTCCAGGGGGCTGGGAACACTGAAGCTTTCTTT. Its translation: CASSLVQGAGNTEAFF.

This clone was detected once. The chain employs TRBV18 and TRBJ1-6; 11 bases align to TRBD1. The junction had 13 bases not matched to a gene; V was cut back by 5 bases and J by 7 bases. Germline CDR1 KGHSH, CDR2 LQKENI. The CDR3 totals 18 residues. In DNA, the CDR3 is TGTGCCAGCTCAGCTACCGGGACAGGGGGTTCGCTCAATTCACCCCTCCACTTT. This gives the protein CASSATGTGGSLNSPLHF.

The V and J genes are TRBV18 and TRBJ1-5; 9 bases fit TRBD1. V lost 3 bases to trimming and J lost 7 bases; unmatched junction nucleotides: 10. Germline V CDR1 and CDR2: KGHSH, LQKENI. The CDR3 length is 16 residues. This chain's CDR3 is CASSPDTGGAGQPQHF. The DNA of the CDR3 is TGTGCCAGCTCACCGGATACAGGGGGCGCGGGGCAGCCCCAGCATTTT.

V usage is TRBV19 and J usage is TRBJ2-5; TRBD1 is a possible D gene (5 bases). Trimming pared 2 bases from V and 13 bases from J, leaving 17 bases between. The CDR3 covers 13 residues. Germline assignment: CDR1 LNHDA and CDR2 SQIVND (reference sequence). In DNA, the CDR3 is TGTGCCAGTAGTATACTAGACAGCAAGAGACTGTACTTC. Protein: CASSILDSKRLYF.

This clone has a handful of counts. The chain employs TRBV24-1 and TRBJ1-2; D remains unclear. The germline V and J ends were trimmed by 1 base and 8 bases, with 10 bases remaining between them. The length of the CDR3 is 13 residues. The V gene's germline CDR1 is KGHDR and CDR2 SFDVKD. The CDR3 region has the DNA TGTGCCACCAGTGATTTTCCAGGTGGGGGCTACACCTTC. Translating it yields CATSDFPGGGYTF.

This clone was recorded only once. This chain links TRBV30 with TRBJ1-2, with 9 bases matching TRBD1. The germline V gene has CDR1 GTSNPN and CDR2 SVGIG (reference sequence). With V trimmed by 3 bases and J by 8 bases, 7 bases remained unmatched. This CDR3 has 13 amino acids. The CDR3 spells CAWSERQGGGYTF. The DNA of the CDR3 is TGTGCCTGGAGCGAGAGACAGGGGGGCGGCTACACCTTC.

The chain recombines TRBV6-5 with TRBJ2-1, with D possibly TRBD2 on 5 matching bases. From germline, CDR1 is MNHEY and CDR2 SVGAGI. Trimming removed 6 bases at V and 3 bases at J, with 15 bases between. The CDR3 has 15 residues. The CDR3 loop reads CASSVYTTNYNEQFF. Here the CDR3 DNA reads TGTGCCAGCAGCGTCTACACGACTAACTACAATGAGCAGTTCTTC.

The chain joins TRBV2 to TRBJ1-1; possible D gene TRBD1, 6 bases. CDR1 is SNHLY, CDR2 FYNNEI, per germline. The CDR3 spans 13 residues. Deletions cut 11 bases from V and 1 base from J, with 14 bases between. Written as DNA, the CDR3 is TGTGCCGGGAACAGGGAATGGAACACTGAAGCTTTCTTT. Encoded protein: CAGNREWNTEAFF.

The chain links TRBV7-8 to TRBJ1-2, with D perhaps TRBD1 (6 bases). Germline V gene sequence: CDR1 SGHVS, CDR2 FQNEAQ. V was pared by 2 bases and J by 2 bases, with 6 bases between. The CDR3 consists of 13 residues. CDR3 DNA sequence: TGTGCCAGCAGCTTACAGGGGAACTATGGCTACACCTTC. Encoded protein: CASSLQGNYGYTF.

This clone was found a few times. The chain carries TRBV7-2 and TRBJ1-2, with D possibly TRBD1 on 5 matching bases. Germline values: CDR1 SGHTA, CDR2 FQGNSA. The ends were cut back, 5 bases at V and 8 bases at J, with 18 bases in the middle. The CDR3 has 14 residues. In DNA, the CDR3 is TGTGCCAGCAGCCTAGAGGGGCAGGGTTCGGGCTACACCTTC. Amino acid sequence: CASSLEGQGSGYTF.

The J gene is TRBJ1-4, the V gene TRBV14; D gene unclear. The CDR3 is 16 residues long. Between the trimmed V and J ends, which lost 0 bases and 10 bases, there was a span of 18 bases. Germline V gene data show CDR1 as SGHDN and CDR2 as FVKESK. As DNA, the CDR3 is TGTGCCAGCAGCCAAGAAAGTGTTCGCATTTCAGGAAAACTGTTTTTT. Translating gives CASSQESVRISGKLFF.

The chain employs TRBV19 and TRBJ1-1, with 7 bases identical to TRBD1. The germline gives CDR1 LNHDA, CDR2 SQIVND (reference sequence). Unmatched junction bases numbered 6, after V lost 5 bases and J lost 0 bases. CDR3 length: 15 residues. As DNA, the CDR3 is TGTGCCAGTAGTGCCACCGGGACAGTGAACACTGAAGCTTTCTTT. This gives the protein CASSATGTVNTEAFF.

Details on this clone: Different DNA sequences within this sample yield the same CDR3. V usage is TRBV5-1 and J usage is TRBJ1-6; D is undetermined. The CDR3 has 13 residues. Germline CDR1 and CDR2: SGHRS and YFSETQ. V gave up 0 bases and J gave up 10 bases, with 8 bases separating them. The chain's CDR3 is CASSLAGRSPLHF. The CDR3 bases are TGCGCCAGCAGCTTGGCCGGTAGATCACCCCTCCACTTT.

J is TRBJ2-7 and V is TRBV18; 12 bases match TRBD2. The length of the CDR3 is 18 residues. The V segment lost 6 bases and the J segment 2 bases; nucleotides outside the gene matches: 14. CDR1 is KGHSH, CDR2 LQKENI, per germline. The CDR3 sequence is CASSAGLAGRANTYEQYF. DNA of the CDR3: TGTGCCAGCTCCGCCGGACTAGCGGGACGAGCCAACACCTACGAGCAGTACTTC.

The chain employs TRBV27 and TRBJ2-7, with 7 bases identical to TRBD2. Germline lookup yields CDR1 MNHEY and CDR2 SMNVEV (reference sequence). The CDR3 has 16 residues. The ends lost 2 bases at V and 3 bases at J; junction bases unmatched: 10. The CDR3 bases are TGTGCCAGCAGTTTAGCACCGCTGACTAGCTTCTACGAGCAGTACTTC. This translates into CASSLAPLTSFYEQYF.

This clone has only a few counts. The chain combines TRBV5-1 with TRBJ2-3; tentatively, D is TRBD2 (6 bases). In germline, CDR1 is SGHRS, CDR2 YFSETQ. V was pared by 0 bases and J by 2 bases, with 22 bases between. The CDR3 extends over 19 amino acids. CDR3 in DNA: TGCGCCAGCAGCTTGGACCCTTACGCGGTAGCGGACTACACAGATACGCAGTATTTT. This translates into CASSLDPYAVADYTDTQYF.

This clone was seen ten or more times. This sequence joins TRBV4-2 and TRBJ1-1; D is possibly TRBD1 (5 bases). V lost 4 bases to trimming and J lost 3 bases, with 9 bases between them. The CDR3 is 13 residues long. Germline-derived CDR1 and CDR2 are LGHNA and YNFKEQ. The chain's CDR3 is CASSPRGDTEAFF. In DNA, the CDR3 is TGTGCCAGCAGCCCCCGGGGGGACACTGAAGCTTTCTTT.

This rearrangement joins TRBV7-8 to TRBJ1-1; the D is unclear. Per germline, CDR1 SGHVS and CDR2 FQNEAQ. The CDR3 has 16 residues. V lost 2 bases to trimming and J lost 1 base, with 14 bases between them. Here the CDR3 reads CASSLHHPGGNTEAFF. The CDR3 nucleotides are TGTGCCAGCAGCTTACACCACCCCGGAGGGAACACTGAAGCTTTCTTT.

In regard to this clone: The same CDR3 arises from other DNA sequences in this sample as well. J is TRBJ1-6 and V is TRBV30; D gene ambiguous. The ends were cut back, 2 bases at V and 9 bases at J, with 5 bases in the middle. CDR3 length: 11 residues. In germline, CDR1 is GTSNPN, CDR2 SVGIG (reference sequence). DNA for the CDR3: TGTGCCTGGAGTTCGGGTTCACCCCTCCACTTT. It is translated as CAWSSGSPLHF.

The gene calls are TRBV7-8 and TRBJ2-7, with D tentatively TRBD2 (6 bases). V lost 1 base to trimming and J lost 0 bases, with 10 bases between them. Germline V CDR1 and CDR2: SGHVS, FQNEAQ. The CDR3 length is 15 residues. CDR3 in DNA: TGTGCCAGCAGCTTAGGAGGCGGGGCCTCCTACGAGCAGTACTTC. It codes for CASSLGGGASYEQYF. The full variable domain, in which reference TRBV7-8 and TRBJ2-7 provide the parts outside the CDR3, is GAGVSQSPRYKVAKRGQDVALRCDPISGHVSLFWYQQALGQGPEFLTYFQNEAQLDKSGLPSDRFFAERPEGSVSTLKIQRTQQEDSAVYLCASSLGGGASYEQYFGPGTRLTVT.

The genes are TRBV7-3 and TRBJ1-1; 10 bases are a match to TRBD1. CDR3 size: 14 residues. The germline V gene has CDR1 SGHTA and CDR2 FQGTGA. Unmatched junction bases numbered 4, after V lost 5 bases and J lost 4 bases. The CDR3 is CASSDGQGGTEAFF. The CDR3 DNA follows: TGTGCCAGCAGCGACGGACAGGGGGGCACTGAAGCTTTCTTT.

This clone was counted once. The genes are TRBV5-5 and TRBJ1-1, with 7 positions matching TRBD1. Germline CDR1 SGHKS, CDR2 YYEKEE (reference sequence). The length of the CDR3 is 15 residues. The V segment lost 2 bases and the J segment 2 bases; nucleotides outside the gene matches: 6. The DNA of the CDR3 is TGTGCCAGCAGCTTCACCAGGGGGAAAAACACTGAAGCTTTCTTT. It translates to CASSFTRGKNTEAFF.

This chain links TRBV4-1 with TRBJ1-5, with 7 bases fitting TRBD1. The CDR3 is 15 residues long. The germline V gene encodes CDR1 MGHRA and CDR2 YSYEKL. V lost 3 bases to trimming and J lost 4 bases; unmatched junction nucleotides: 6. In DNA form, the CDR3 reads TGCGCCAGCAGCCAGGCTGGGACAGCTAATCAGCCCCAGCATTTT. Translated, it gives CASSQAGTANQPQHF.

This chain uses TRBV10-3 with TRBJ2-1, with 7 bases fitting TRBD2. V lost 5 bases to trimming and J lost 6 bases; unmatched junction nucleotides: 10. The V gene's germline CDR1 is ENHRY and CDR2 SYGVKD. The CDR3 has 15 amino acids. The CDR3 sequence is CAISPFSGRGNEQFF. CDR3 nucleotide sequence: TGTGCCATCAGTCCCTTTAGTGGGAGGGGCAATGAGCAGTTCTTC.